Listed below are T cell receptor beta chains from one sample, sequenced in a study of cytomegalovirus exposure and HLA in healthy donors. TCRdb's table, derived via immunoSEQ multiplex PCR, lists solely in-frame clones and lacks some. This listing includes around 75,000 clones. Sequencing used PBMCs. The receptors originated from a woman aged 55-69 years in good health and CMV-seronegative. CDR3s include the opening cysteine and the closing phenylalanine or tryptophan. A D gene is named only where the DNA matches it firmly.

TRBJ2-1 TRBV10-1 TRBD1 CASSELQGAYNEQFF TGCGCCAGCAGTGAGCTACAGGGGGCGTACAATGAGCAGTTCTTC
TRBJ2-1 TRBV11-3 TRBD2 CASSLEDGLVPHEQFF TGTGCCAGCAGCTTAGAGGATGGACTAGTCCCCCATGAGCAGTTCTTC
TRBJ2-7 TRBV9 . CASSVASGPQGGEQYF TGTGCCAGCAGCGTAGCTTCCGGGCCCCAGGGCGGCGAGCAGTACTTC
TRBJ2-7 TRBV13 . CASRPGLWAGEQYF TGTGCCAGCAGGCCAGGACTGTGGGCCGGCGAGCAGTACTTC
TRBJ2-7 TRBV11-1 TRBD1 CASSRPGQGSSYEQYF TGTGCCAGCAGCCGCCCGGGACAGGGAAGCTCCTACGAGCAGTACTTC
TRBJ2-7 TRBV27 . CASSLKAQGPLYEQYF TGTGCCAGCAGTTTAAAGGCCCAGGGGCCCCTCTACGAGCAGTACTTC
TRBJ2-5 TRBV21-1 . CASNFTGPQETQYF TGTGCCAGCAACTTTACAGGGCCCCAAGAGACCCAGTACTTC
TRBJ2-7 TRBV28 TRBD1 CASRGTGETYEQYF TGTGCCAGCAGGGGGACAGGGGAAACCTACGAGCAGTACTTC
TRBJ2-1 TRBV5-1 TRBD2 CASSLEAGASYNEQFF TGCGCCAGCAGCTTGGAGGCGGGAGCCTCTTACAATGAGCAGTTCTTC
TRBJ2-7 TRBV7-2 TRBD2 CASSPRLAGGRNEQYF TGTGCCAGCAGCCCTCGACTAGCGGGAGGGAGGAACGAGCAGTACTTC
TRBJ2-3 TRBV9 TRBD2 CASSVSGRATQYF TGTGCCAGCAGCGTTAGCGGGAGGGCGACGCAGTATTTT
TRBJ2-7 TRBV4-2 . CASSQVLVPSGEQYF TGTGCCAGCAGCCAAGTCCTCGTCCCCTCGGGCGAGCAGTACTTC
TRBJ2-7 TRBV28 TRBD2 CASSLASGRGEQYF TGTGCCAGCAGTTTGGCTAGCGGGAGGGGGGAGCAGTACTTC
TRBJ2-3 TRBV5-6 TRBD2 CASSWREGTDTQYF TGTGCCAGCAGTTGGCGGGAGGGCACAGATACGCAGTATTTT
TRBJ2-3 TRBV25-1 TRBD2 CASSQEEAGGLADTQYF TGTGCCAGCAGCCAGGAGGAAGCGGGAGGGCTTGCAGATACGCAGTATTTT
TRBJ1-1 TRBV19 TRBD1 CASRGKTGGGNTEAFF TGTGCCAGTAGGGGAAAGACAGGGGGGGGGAACACTGAAGCTTTCTTT